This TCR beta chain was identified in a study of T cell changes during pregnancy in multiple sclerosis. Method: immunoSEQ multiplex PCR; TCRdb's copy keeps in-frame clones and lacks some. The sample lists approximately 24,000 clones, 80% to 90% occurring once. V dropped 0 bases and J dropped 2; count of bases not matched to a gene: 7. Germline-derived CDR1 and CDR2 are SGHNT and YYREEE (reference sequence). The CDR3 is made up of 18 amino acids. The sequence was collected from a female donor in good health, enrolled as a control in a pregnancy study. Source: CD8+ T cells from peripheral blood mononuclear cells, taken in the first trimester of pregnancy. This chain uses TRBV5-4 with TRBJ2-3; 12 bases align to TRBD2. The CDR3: CASSLDTSGGLVTDTQYF. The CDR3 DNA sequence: TGTGCCAGCAGCTTGGACACTAGCGGGGGGCTGGTCACAGATACGCAGTATTTT.